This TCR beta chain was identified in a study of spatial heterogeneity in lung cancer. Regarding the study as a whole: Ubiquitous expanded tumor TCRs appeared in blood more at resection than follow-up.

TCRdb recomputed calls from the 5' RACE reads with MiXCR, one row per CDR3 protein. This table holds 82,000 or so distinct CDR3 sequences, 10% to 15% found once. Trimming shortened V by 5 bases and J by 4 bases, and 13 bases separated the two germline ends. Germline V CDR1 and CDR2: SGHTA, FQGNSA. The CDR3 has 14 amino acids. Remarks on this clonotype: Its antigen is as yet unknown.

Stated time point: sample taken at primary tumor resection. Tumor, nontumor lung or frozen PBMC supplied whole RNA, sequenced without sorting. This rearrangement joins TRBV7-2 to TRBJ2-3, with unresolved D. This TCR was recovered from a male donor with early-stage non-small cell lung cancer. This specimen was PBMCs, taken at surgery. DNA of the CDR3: TGTGCCAGCAGCCCCTTTGAGTCCTCAGATACGCAGTATTTT. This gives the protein CASSPFESSDTQYF.